This is a list of T cell receptor beta chains from one sample in a study of T-cell memory formation after mild COVID-19. TCRdb processed the 5' RACE reads anew with MiXCR; each CDR3 protein has one entry. Altogether hundreds of thousands of distinct CDR3 sequences are present, roughly an eighth being singletons, with the ten largest covering about a fifth. Sequencing was performed on PBMCs or a T cell subset sorted from them (not recorded which). All receptors come from a man between 18 and 35 years old who had mild COVID-19 (a few samples of this study predate the infection). Cell type and time point are not known. The conserved cysteine and the conserved F or W are not part of the CDR3 here. Fields, in order: V gene, CDR3 protein.

>TRBV20-1
SARVPGRRNGYT
>TRBV7-8
ASSLGGASGGLETQY
>TRBV5-1
ASSLEQSSGNTIY
>TRBV20-1
SAAVGQGDGKLF
>TRBV10-3
AIRGQANQPQH
>TRBV12-3/TRBV12-4
ASSLVPDTNTGELF
>TRBV10-2
ASKGLLRGGTNTDTQY
>TRBV29-1
SVGRDNRLTQY
>TRBV19
ASSMPGGEQF
>TRBV5-1
ASSLMPGQQETQY
>TRBV2
ASSVRTSSTGELF
>TRBV12-3/TRBV12-4
ASSPSSGSNEQF
>TRBV21-1
ASSKALWGKNTGELF
>TRBV11-2
ASSLVVFTDTQY
>TRBV4-2
ASSPVPGGGDEQY
>TRBV5-1
ASSSGTASHTEAF